This paragraph reports one T cell receptor (beta chain). Peripheral blood from each donor was collected in a volume of about 9.9 milliliters. This entry is derived from a study of blood T cells in healthy people across ages. A sample-barcoded 5' primer and a J-beta primer mix were used in a second PCR of about 7 to 11 cycles. TCRdb reprocessed the 5' RACE reads via MiXCR and lists one record per CDR3 protein. The sample gives over a million distinct CDR3 sequences, around 45% of which show up once; approximately 17% is in the top ten. The CDR3 contains 15 residues. Trimming shortened V by 2 bases and J by 3 bases, and 10 bases separated the two germline ends. The V gene's germline CDR1 is PRHDT and CDR2 FYEKMQ (reference sequence).

The source is a woman aged 55-75 years in good health. The specimen was blood. V is TRBV13 and J is TRBJ1-4; possibly TRBD1 for D (5 bases). CDR3 bases: TGTGCCAGCAGCTTACGGGGGGTTGCTAATGAAAAACTGTTTTTT. Its protein is CASSLRGVANEKLFF.